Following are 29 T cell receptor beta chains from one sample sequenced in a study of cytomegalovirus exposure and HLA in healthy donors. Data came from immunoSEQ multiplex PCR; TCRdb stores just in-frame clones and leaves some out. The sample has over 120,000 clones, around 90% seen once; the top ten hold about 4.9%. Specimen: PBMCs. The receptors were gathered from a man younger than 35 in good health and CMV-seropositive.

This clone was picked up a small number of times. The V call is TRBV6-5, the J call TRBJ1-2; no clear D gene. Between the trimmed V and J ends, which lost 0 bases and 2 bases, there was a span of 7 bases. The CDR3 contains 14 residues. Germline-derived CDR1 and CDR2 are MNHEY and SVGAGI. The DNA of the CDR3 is TGTGCCAGCAGTTACTCAGTGGGCAACTATGGCTACACCTTC. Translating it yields CASSYSVGNYGYTF.

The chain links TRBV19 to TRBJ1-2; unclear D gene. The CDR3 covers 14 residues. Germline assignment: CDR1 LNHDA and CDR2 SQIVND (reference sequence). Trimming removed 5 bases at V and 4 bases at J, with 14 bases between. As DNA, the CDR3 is TGTGCCAGTAGTCCTAGAGGATTAGGCTATGGCTACACCTTC. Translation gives CASSPRGLGYGYTF.

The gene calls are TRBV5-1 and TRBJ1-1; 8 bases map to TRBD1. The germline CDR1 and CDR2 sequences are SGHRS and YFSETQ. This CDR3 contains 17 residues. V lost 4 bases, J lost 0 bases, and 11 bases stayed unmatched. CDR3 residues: CASSPGTGLPLNTEAFF. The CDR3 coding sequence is TGCGCCAGCAGCCCCGGGACAGGATTACCGCTGAACACTGAAGCTTTCTTT.

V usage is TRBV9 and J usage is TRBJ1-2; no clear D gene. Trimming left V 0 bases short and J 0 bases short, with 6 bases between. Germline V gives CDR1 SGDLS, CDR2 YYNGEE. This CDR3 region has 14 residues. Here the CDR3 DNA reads TGTGCCAGCAGCGTAGTTACAGCTAACTATGGCTACACCTTC. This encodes CASSVVTANYGYTF.

CDR3 sequence: CASSLAPGSSGNTIYF. The DNA of the CDR3 is TGCGCCAGCAGCTTGGCTCCGGGGAGCTCTGGAAACACCATATATTTT. The chain employs TRBV5-1 and TRBJ1-3, with D uncertain. Trimming removed 0 bases from V and 0 bases from J, with 10 bases in between. The CDR3 consists of 16 residues. From germline, CDR1 is SGHRS and CDR2 YFSETQ.

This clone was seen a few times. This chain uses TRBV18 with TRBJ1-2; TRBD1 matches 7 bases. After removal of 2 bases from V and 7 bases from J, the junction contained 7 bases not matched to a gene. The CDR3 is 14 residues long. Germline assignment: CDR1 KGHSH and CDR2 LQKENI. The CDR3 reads CASSPTGQSLGYTF. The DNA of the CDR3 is TGTGCCAGCTCACCAACGGGACAGAGTCTTGGCTACACCTTC.

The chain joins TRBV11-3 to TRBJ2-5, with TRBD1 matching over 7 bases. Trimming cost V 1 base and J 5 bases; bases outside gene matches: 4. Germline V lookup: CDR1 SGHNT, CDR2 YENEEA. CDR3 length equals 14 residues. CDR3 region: CASSLGQGTETQYF. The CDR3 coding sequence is TGTGCCAGCAGCTTAGGACAGGGAACTGAGACCCAGTACTTC.

CDR3 coding DNA: TGTGCCAGCAGTTTAACATCAGGGGGCGGCTACACCTTC. Protein: CASSLTSGGGYTF. The rearrangement uses TRBV27 and TRBJ1-2; 8 bases agree with TRBD1. Trimming cost V 2 bases and J 8 bases; bases outside gene matches: 4. Germline V CDR1 and CDR2: MNHEY, SMNVEV (reference sequence). CDR3 length: 13 residues.

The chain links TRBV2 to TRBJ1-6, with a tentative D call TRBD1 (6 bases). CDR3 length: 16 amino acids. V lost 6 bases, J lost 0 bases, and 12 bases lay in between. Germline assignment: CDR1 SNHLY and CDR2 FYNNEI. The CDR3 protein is CASSGPTGSYNSPLHF. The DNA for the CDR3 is TGTGCCAGCAGCGGTCCGACAGGCTCCTATAATTCACCCCTCCACTTT.

The CDR3 DNA follows: TGCGCCAGCAGCCCTGGACAGGTAGACAATGAGCAGTTCTTC. It specifies CASSPGQVDNEQFF. The chain is built from TRBV5-1 and TRBJ2-1, with 7 bases aligning to TRBD1. The CDR3 runs 14 residues. Germline-derived CDR1 and CDR2 are SGHRS and YFSETQ. The V gene end was trimmed by 4 bases and the J gene end by 5 bases; junction bases not matched to a gene: 6.

The CDR3 coding sequence is TGCGCCAGCAGCCAGCAGGGGGACAGTGTGAACACTGAAGCTTTCTTT. Protein: CASSQQGDSVNTEAFF. The genes are TRBV5-1 and TRBJ1-1; 7 bases match TRBD1. CDR3 size: 16 residues. V was clipped by 4 bases and J by 0 bases; unmatched bases: 9. Germline-derived CDR1 and CDR2 are SGHRS and YFSETQ.

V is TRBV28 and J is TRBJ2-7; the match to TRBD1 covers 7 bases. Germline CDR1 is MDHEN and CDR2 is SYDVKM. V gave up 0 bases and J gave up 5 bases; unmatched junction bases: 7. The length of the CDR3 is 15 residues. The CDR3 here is CASSLWTGKSNEQYF. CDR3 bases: TGTGCCAGCAGTTTATGGACAGGGAAGTCGAACGAGCAGTACTTC.

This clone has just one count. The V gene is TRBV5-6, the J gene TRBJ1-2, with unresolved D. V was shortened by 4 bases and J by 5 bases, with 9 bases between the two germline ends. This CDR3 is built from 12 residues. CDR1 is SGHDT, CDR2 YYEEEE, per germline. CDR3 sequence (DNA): TGTGCCAGCAGCACCTCAGATTATGGCTACACCTTC. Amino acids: CASSTSDYGYTF.

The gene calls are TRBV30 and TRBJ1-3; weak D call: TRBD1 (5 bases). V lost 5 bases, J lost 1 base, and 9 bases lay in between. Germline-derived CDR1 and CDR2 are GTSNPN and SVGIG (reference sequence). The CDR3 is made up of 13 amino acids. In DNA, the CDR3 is TGTGCCTGGGGGGGACTTTCTGGAAACACCATATATTTT. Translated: CAWGGLSGNTIYF.

The chain's CDR3 is CASKEGAQPQHF. The DNA for the CDR3 is TGTGCCAGCAAGGAGGGGGCTCAGCCCCAGCATTTT. The chain is built from TRBV28 and TRBJ1-5; TRBD1 matches 7 bases. Germline V gene sequence: CDR1 MDHEN, CDR2 SYDVKM. V was clipped by 7 bases and J by 6 bases; unmatched bases: 3. The CDR3 consists of 12 residues. The variable domain in full, completed from reference TRBV28 and TRBJ1-5, reads DVKVTQSSRYLVKRTGEKVFLECVQDMDHENMFWYRQDPGLGLRLIYFSYDVKMKEKGDIPEGYSVSREKKERFSLILESASTNQTSMYLCASKEGAQPQHFGDGTRLSIL.

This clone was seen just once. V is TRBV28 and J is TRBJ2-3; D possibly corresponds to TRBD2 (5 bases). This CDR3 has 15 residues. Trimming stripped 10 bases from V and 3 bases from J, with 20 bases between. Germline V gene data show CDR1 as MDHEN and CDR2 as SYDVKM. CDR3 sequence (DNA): TGTGCCACCCTATCGGGGAGTGTCAATACAGATACGCAGTATTTT. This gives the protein CATLSGSVNTDTQYF.

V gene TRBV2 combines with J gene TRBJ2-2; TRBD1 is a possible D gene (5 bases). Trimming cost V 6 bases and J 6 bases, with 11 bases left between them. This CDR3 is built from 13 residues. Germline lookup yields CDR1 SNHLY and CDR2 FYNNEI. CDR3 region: CASSAGMAGELFF. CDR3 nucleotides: TGTGCCAGCAGCGCAGGGATGGCCGGGGAGCTGTTTTTT.

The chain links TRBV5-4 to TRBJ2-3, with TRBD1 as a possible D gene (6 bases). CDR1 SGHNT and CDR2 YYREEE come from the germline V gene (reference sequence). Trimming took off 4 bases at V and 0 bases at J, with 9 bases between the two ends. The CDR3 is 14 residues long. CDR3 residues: CASSPGQSTDTQYF. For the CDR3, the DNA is TGTGCCAGCAGCCCCGGACAGAGCACAGATACGCAGTATTTT.

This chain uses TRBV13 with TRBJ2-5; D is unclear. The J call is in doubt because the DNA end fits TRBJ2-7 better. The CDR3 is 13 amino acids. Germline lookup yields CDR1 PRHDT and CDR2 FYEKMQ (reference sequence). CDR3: CASSLYRAYEQYF. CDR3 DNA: TGTGCCAGCAGCTTATATCGAGCCTACGAGCAGTACTTC.

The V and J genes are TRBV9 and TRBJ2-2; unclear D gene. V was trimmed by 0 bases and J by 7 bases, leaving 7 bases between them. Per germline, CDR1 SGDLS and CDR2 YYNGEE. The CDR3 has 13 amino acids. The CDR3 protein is CASSVGAHGELFF. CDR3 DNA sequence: TGTGCCAGCAGCGTAGGGGCCCACGGGGAGCTGTTTTTT.

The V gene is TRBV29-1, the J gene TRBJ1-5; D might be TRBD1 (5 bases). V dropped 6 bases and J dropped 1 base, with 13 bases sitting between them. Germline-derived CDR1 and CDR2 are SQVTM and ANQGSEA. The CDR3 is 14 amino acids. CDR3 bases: TGCAGCGTGCCCACAGGACGGAGCAATCAGCCCCAGCATTTT. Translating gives CSVPTGRSNQPQHF.

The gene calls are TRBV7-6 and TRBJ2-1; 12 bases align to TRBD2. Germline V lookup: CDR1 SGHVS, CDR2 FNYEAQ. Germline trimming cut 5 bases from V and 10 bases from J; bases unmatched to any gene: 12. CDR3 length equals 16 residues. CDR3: CASSTNPGLAGVEQFF. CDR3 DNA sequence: TGTGCCAGCAGCACAAACCCGGGACTAGCGGGTGTCGAGCAGTTCTTC.

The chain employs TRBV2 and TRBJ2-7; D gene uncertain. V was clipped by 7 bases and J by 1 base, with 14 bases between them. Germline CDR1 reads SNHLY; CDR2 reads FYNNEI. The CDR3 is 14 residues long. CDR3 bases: TGTGCCAGCACCGGTACTATGAGATCCTACGAGCAGTACTTC. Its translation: CASTGTMRSYEQYF. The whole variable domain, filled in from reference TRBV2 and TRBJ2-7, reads EPEVTQTPSHQVTQMGQEVILRCVPISNHLYFYWYRQILGQKVEFLVSFYNNEISEKSEIFDDQFSVERPDGSNFTLKIRSTKLEDSAMYFCASTGTMRSYEQYFGPGTRLTVT.

The CDR3 reads CASSLAGTGREKLFF. The CDR3 nucleotides read TGTGCCAGCAGCTTGGCCGGGACAGGGAGGGAAAAACTGTTTTTT. The chain carries TRBV5-4 and TRBJ1-4; 9 nucleotides match TRBD1. With V trimmed by 0 bases and J by 8 bases, 5 bases remained unmatched. The CDR3 is made up of 15 amino acids. Germline V gene sequence: CDR1 SGHNT, CDR2 YYREEE (reference sequence).

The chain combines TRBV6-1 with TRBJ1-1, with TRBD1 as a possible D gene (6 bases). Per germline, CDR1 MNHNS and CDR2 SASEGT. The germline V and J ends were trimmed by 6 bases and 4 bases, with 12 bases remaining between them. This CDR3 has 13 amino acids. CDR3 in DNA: TGTGCCAGCAGAAATATAGGGGGCACTGAAGCTTTCTTT. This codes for CASRNIGGTEAFF.

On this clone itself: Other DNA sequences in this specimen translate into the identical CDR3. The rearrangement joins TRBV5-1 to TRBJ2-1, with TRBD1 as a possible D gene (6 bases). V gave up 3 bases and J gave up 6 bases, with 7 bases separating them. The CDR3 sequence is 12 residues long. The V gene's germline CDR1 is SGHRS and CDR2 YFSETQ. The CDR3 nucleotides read TGCGCCAGCAGCTCCAGGGGCAATGAGCAGTTCTTC. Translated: CASSSRGNEQFF.

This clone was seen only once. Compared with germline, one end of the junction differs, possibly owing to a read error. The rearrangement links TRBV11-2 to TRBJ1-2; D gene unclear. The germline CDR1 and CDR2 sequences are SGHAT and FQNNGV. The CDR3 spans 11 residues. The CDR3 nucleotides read TGTGCCAGCAGATCCGCGATAGTTCTGAGCTTC. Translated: CASRSAIVLSF. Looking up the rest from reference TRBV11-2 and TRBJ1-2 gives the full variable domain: EAGVAQSPRYKIIEKRQSVAFWCNPISGHATLYWYQQILGQGPKLLIQFQNNGVVDDSQLPKDRFSAERLKGVDSTLKIQPAKLEDSAVYLCASRSAIVLSFGSGTRLTVV.

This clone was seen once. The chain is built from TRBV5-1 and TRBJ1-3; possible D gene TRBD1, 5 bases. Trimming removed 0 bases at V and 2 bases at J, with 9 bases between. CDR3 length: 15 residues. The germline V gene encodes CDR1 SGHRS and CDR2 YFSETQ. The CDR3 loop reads CASSLDGGPGNTIYF. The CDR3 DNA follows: TGCGCCAGCAGCTTGGACGGGGGTCCTGGAAACACCATATATTTT.

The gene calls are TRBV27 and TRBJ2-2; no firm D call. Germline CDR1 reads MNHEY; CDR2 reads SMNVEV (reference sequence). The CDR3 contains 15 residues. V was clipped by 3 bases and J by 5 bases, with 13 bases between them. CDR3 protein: CASSFRSILTGELFF. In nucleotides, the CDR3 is TGTGCCAGCAGTTTTCGGAGCATCCTGACCGGGGAGCTGTTTTTT.